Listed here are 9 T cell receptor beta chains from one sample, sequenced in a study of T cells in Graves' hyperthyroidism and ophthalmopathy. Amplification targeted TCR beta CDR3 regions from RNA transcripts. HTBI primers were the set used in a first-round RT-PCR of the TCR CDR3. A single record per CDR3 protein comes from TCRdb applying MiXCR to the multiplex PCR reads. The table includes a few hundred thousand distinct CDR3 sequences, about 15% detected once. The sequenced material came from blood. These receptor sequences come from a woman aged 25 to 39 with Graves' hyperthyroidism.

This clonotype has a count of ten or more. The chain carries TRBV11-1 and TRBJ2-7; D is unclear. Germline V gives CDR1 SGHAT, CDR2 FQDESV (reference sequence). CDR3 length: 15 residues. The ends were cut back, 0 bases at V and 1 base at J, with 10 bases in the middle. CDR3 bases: TGTGCCAGCAGCTTAGCCAGCTTAATTTCCTACGAGCAGTACTTC. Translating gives CASSLASLISYEQYF.

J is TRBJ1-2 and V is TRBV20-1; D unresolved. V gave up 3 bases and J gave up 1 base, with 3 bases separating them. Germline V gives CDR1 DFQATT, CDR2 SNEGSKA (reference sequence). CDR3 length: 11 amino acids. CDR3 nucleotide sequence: TGCAGTGCTAGGGATAACTATGGCTACACCTTC. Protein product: CSARDNYGYTF.

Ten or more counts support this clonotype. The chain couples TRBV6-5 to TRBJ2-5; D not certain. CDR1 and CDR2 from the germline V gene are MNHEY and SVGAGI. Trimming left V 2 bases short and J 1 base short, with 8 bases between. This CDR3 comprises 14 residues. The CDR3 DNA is TGTGCCAGCAGTTACCGAGGTTCCCAAGAGACCCAGTACTTC. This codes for CASSYRGSQETQYF.

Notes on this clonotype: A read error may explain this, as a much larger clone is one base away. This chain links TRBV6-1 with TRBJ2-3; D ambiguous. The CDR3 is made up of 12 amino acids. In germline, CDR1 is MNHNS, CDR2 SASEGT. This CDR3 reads CVSRPRTDTQYF. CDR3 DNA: TGTGTCAGCAGACCGCGGACAGATACGCAGTATTTT.

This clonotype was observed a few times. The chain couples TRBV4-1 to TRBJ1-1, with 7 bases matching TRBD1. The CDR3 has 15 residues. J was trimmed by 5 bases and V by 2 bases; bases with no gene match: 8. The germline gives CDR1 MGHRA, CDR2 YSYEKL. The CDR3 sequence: CASSQSIRGGTEAFF. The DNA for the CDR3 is TGCGCCAGCAGCCAATCCATCAGGGGGGGGACTGAAGCTTTCTTT.

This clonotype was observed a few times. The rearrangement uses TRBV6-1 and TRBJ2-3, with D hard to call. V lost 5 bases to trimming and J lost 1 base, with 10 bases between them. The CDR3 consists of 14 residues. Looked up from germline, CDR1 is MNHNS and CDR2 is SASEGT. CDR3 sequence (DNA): TGTGCCAGCAGTTCCGCTAGGGGCACAGATACGCAGTATTTT. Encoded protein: CASSSARGTDTQYF.

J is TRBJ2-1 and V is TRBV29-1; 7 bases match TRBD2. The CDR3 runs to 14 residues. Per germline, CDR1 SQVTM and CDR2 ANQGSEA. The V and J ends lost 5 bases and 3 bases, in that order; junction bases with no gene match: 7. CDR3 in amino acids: CSVLGGSVYNEQFF. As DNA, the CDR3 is TGCAGCGTTCTTGGCGGGAGCGTCTACAATGAGCAGTTCTTC.

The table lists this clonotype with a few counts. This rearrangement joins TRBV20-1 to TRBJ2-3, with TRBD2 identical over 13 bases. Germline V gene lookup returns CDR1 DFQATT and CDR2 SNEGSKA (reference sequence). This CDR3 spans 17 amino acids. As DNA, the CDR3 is TGCAGCCTCGGGACTAGCGGGACCGGAGGGAGTACAGATACGCAGTATTTT. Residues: CSLGTSGTGGSTDTQYF.

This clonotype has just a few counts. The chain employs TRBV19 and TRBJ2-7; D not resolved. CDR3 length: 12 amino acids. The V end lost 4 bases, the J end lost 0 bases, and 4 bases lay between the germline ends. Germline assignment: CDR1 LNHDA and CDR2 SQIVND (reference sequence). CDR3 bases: TGTGCCAGTAGTACCCTCTCCTACGAGCAGTACTTC. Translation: CASSTLSYEQYF.